This TCR beta chain came from a study of cytomegalovirus exposure and HLA in healthy donors. Remarks on this clone: The same CDR3 is also encoded by other DNA sequences in this sample.

PCR employed 60 Vbeta and 13 Jbeta primers. Sequenced by immunoSEQ multiplex PCR; TCRdb stores in-frame clones only, minus some. This table holds over 60,000 clones, just under 75% found once. Germline V CDR1 and CDR2: SGDLS, YYNGEE. J was trimmed by 4 bases and V by 0 bases; bases with no gene match: 3. This CDR3 is 14 amino acids long. Sequenced material: PBMCs. The chain combines TRBV9 with TRBJ2-7; 8 bases agree with TRBD1. The sequence was obtained from a woman between 25 and 40 years old in good health and CMV-seronegative. The DNA for the CDR3 is TGTGCCAGCAGCGTAGGGCAGGGGGCATACGAGCAGTACTTC. Translation gives CASSVGQGAYEQYF. Full variable domain (missing parts from reference TRBV9 and TRBJ2-7): DSGVTQTPKHLITATGQRVTLRCSPRSGDLSVYWYQQSLDQGLQFLIQYYNGEERAKGNILERFSAQQFPDLHSELNLSSLELGDSALYFCASSVGQGAYEQYFGPGTRLTVT.